One and the same sample provided the 27 T cell receptor beta chains below, sequenced in a study of OX40 agonist ivuxolimab in advanced cancers. TCRdb keeps only in-frame clones here, not all; method: immunoSEQ multiplex PCR. The data contain some 52,000 clones, approximately 87% of them singletons. This sample comprised CD4+ or CD8+ T cells sorted from blood, obtained in a trial of the OX40 agonist ivuxolimab. The origin of the receptors is an adult with an advanced solid tumor such as melanoma, head and neck, liver or kidney cancer.

This clone is a singleton in its sample. The J gene is TRBJ1-6, the V gene TRBV14; D is ambiguous. CDR3 length equals 14 residues. V lost 2 bases and J 5 bases, leaving 7 bases between the germline ends. In germline, CDR1 is SGHDN, CDR2 FVKESK. This CDR3 is CASSQWEDNSPLHF. DNA of the CDR3: TGTGCCAGCAGCCAATGGGAGGATAATTCACCCCTCCACTTT. Looking up the rest from reference TRBV14 and TRBJ1-6 gives the full variable domain: EAGVTQFPSHSVIEKGQTVTLRCDPISGHDNLYWYRRVMGKEIKFLLHFVKESKQDESGMPNNRFLAERTGGTYSTLKVQPAELEDSGVYFCASSQWEDNSPLHFGNGTRLTVT.

The J gene is TRBJ1-2, the V gene TRBV6-1; D call uncertain. The germline gives CDR1 MNHNS, CDR2 SASEGT. The CDR3 runs to 15 residues. V was shortened by 6 bases and J by 2 bases, with 16 bases between the two germline ends. The chain's CDR3 is CASSPTEGENYGYTF. For the CDR3, the DNA is TGTGCCAGCAGCCCTACGGAGGGTGAAAACTATGGCTACACCTTC.

V and J are TRBV19 and TRBJ2-1, with a weak D call TRBD2 (6 bases). Germline CDR1 is LNHDA and CDR2 is SQIVND (reference sequence). Trimming cost V 3 bases and J 6 bases, with 18 bases left between them. There are 16 residues in the CDR3. DNA for the CDR3: TGTGCCAGTAGTATGGGGCGAGTTGGGGGACTCAATGAGCAGTTCTTC. The encoded protein is CASSMGRVGGLNEQFF.

J is TRBJ1-1 and V is TRBV27; TRBD1 is a possible D gene (6 bases). Germline CDR1 MNHEY, CDR2 SMNVEV (reference sequence). The CDR3 totals 16 residues. Deletions cut 4 bases from V and 1 base from J, with 16 bases between. CDR3 in DNA: TGTGCCAGCAGTTCAACAGGGCCCAGGGGGAACACTGAAGCTTTCTTT. Residues: CASSSTGPRGNTEAFF.

This chain connects TRBV5-1 to TRBJ2-4; D remains unclear. With 4 bases removed from V and 5 bases from J, the gap between germline ends came to 22 bases. The CDR3 spans 17 residues. Germline values: CDR1 SGHRS, CDR2 YFSETQ. This chain's CDR3 is CASSRSRVGVAENIQYF. As DNA, the CDR3 is TGCGCCAGCAGCCGTAGCCGGGTTGGTGTTGCGGAAAACATTCAGTACTTC. The entire variable domain, with the rest obtained from reference TRBV5-1 and TRBJ2-4, is as follows: KAGVTQTPRYLIKTRGQQVTLSCSPISGHRSVSWYQQTPGQGLQFLFEYFSETQRNKGNFPGRFSGRQFSNSRSEMNVSTLELGDSALYLCASSRSRVGVAENIQYFGAGTRLSVL.

The rearrangement links TRBV6-5 to TRBJ2-7; D is ambiguous. The germline gives CDR1 MNHEY, CDR2 SVGAGI. Trimming removed 7 bases at V and 0 bases at J, with 13 bases between. CDR3 length: 14 amino acids. CDR3: CASTRERYSYEQYF. The CDR3 DNA reads as TGTGCCAGCACTCGAGAGAGGTACTCCTACGAGCAGTACTTC.

This chain uses TRBV30 with TRBJ2-5; D remains unclear. The CDR3 loop spans 12 amino acids. V lost 2 bases and J lost 2, with 6 bases in between. Germline loops: CDR1 GTSNPN, CDR2 SVGIG (reference sequence). Here the CDR3 reads CAWSRDQETQYF. Written as DNA, the CDR3 is TGTGCCTGGAGTAGGGATCAAGAGACCCAGTACTTC.

CDR3 DNA: TGTGCCAGCTCACTTACTTTAGTATCGGGACGGAAGAACACTGAAGCTTTCTTT. As protein: CASSLTLVSGRKNTEAFF. V gene TRBV18 combines with J gene TRBJ1-1; a weak D match, TRBD1 (5 bases). Per the germline V gene, CDR1 is KGHSH and CDR2 is LQKENI. This CDR3 is 18 amino acids long. Trimming pared 4 bases from V and 1 base from J, leaving 22 bases between.

The chain employs TRBV7-9 and TRBJ1-4; D not resolved. V was clipped by 0 bases and J by 8 bases, with 4 bases between them. CDR1 SEHNR and CDR2 FQNEAQ come from the germline V gene (reference sequence). The CDR3 has 12 amino acids. CDR3 region: CASSLAEEKLFF. DNA for the CDR3: TGTGCCAGCAGCTTAGCGGAAGAAAAACTGTTTTTT.

The chain carries TRBV11-2 and TRBJ2-5; a weak D match, TRBD1 (5 bases). The tail of the sequence fits TRBJ2-7 better, so the J call may be wrong. CDR3 length: 14 residues. CDR1 and CDR2 from the germline V gene are SGHAT and FQNNGV. CDR3: CASSFQGTTYEQYF. CDR3 sequence (DNA): TGTGCCAGCAGCTTCCAGGGAACAACCTACGAGCAGTACTTC.

The J gene is TRBJ1-1, the V gene TRBV19, with TRBD1 as a possible D gene (5 bases). V gave up 7 bases and J gave up 5 bases, with 14 bases separating them. Germline CDR1 and CDR2: LNHDA and SQIVND (reference sequence). The CDR3 runs to 13 residues. CDR3 sequence: CASIAGRWTEAFF. CDR3 coding DNA: TGTGCCAGTATAGCAGGGAGGTGGACTGAAGCTTTCTTT.

The genes are TRBV5-1 and TRBJ2-6, with TRBD1 identical over 10 bases. The CDR3 contains 16 residues. The germline V gene has CDR1 SGHRS and CDR2 YFSETQ. Trimming cost V 0 bases and J 8 bases; bases outside gene matches: 5. This CDR3 reads CASSLGWGQGSNVLTF. CDR3 DNA: TGCGCCAGCAGCTTGGGATGGGGACAGGGGTCCAACGTCCTGACTTTC.

V gene TRBV5-1 combines with J gene TRBJ2-3, with TRBD2 as a possible D gene (5 bases). The CDR3 covers 14 residues. Deletions cut 0 bases from V and 2 bases from J, with 7 bases between. Germline loops: CDR1 SGHRS, CDR2 YFSETQ. The CDR3 DNA reads TGCGCCAGCAGCTTGGGGGAGTTCACAGATACGCAGTATTTT. This encodes CASSLGEFTDTQYF.

The genes are TRBV11-2 and TRBJ1-2, with no clear D. CDR3 length equals 14 residues. In germline, CDR1 is SGHAT, CDR2 FQNNGV. Trimming removed 1 base from V and 6 bases from J, with 12 bases in between. As DNA, the CDR3 is TGTGCCAGCAGCTTAGGGGGAGGGTTGGATGGCTACACCTTC. It codes for CASSLGGGLDGYTF.

This chain uses TRBV6-4 with TRBJ1-1; no firm D call. The CDR3 runs 13 residues. Germline V gene lookup returns CDR1 MRHNA and CDR2 SNTAGT. V was shortened by 4 bases and J by 2 bases, with 8 bases between the two germline ends. The CDR3 nucleotides are TGTGCCAGCAGTGTAGAGAGAAACACTGAAGCTTTCTTT. It codes for CASSVERNTEAFF.

This chain links TRBV29-1 with TRBJ2-3, with unresolved D. Trimming removed 0 bases from V and 4 bases from J, with 8 bases in between. The CDR3 totals 13 residues. The V gene's germline CDR1 is SQVTM and CDR2 ANQGSEA. In DNA form, the CDR3 reads TGCAGCGTTGAAGACGTCGCCCCAGATACGCAGTATTTT. Protein: CSVEDVAPDTQYF.

This clone has just a few counts. The rearrangement joins TRBV28 to TRBJ2-7; 9 nucleotides line up with TRBD2. The CDR3 consists of 14 residues. CDR1 MDHEN and CDR2 SYDVKM come from the germline V gene. V gave up 6 bases and J gave up 4 bases; unmatched junction bases: 7. This chain's CDR3 is CASRGGGARYEQYF. The CDR3 DNA follows: TGTGCCAGCAGGGGCGGGGGGGCGCGTTACGAGCAGTACTTC.

This clone was counted a single time. The chain has TRBV6-1 and TRBJ2-3, with D unclear. CDR1 and CDR2 from the germline V gene are MNHNS and SASEGT. CDR3 size: 10 residues. Between the trimmed V and J ends, which lost 10 bases and 6 bases, there was a span of 8 bases. CDR3 amino acids: CATETDTQYF. The CDR3 DNA reads TGTGCCACAGAAACCGATACGCAGTATTTT.

This clone has a single count. V usage is TRBV6-1 and J usage is TRBJ1-1; D is perhaps TRBD1 (6 bases). This CDR3 has 15 amino acids. The V gene lost 6 bases and the J gene lost 2 bases, with 16 bases spanning the gap. Germline values: CDR1 MNHNS, CDR2 SASEGT. The CDR3 here is CASRGGAGRNTEAFF. The CDR3 DNA reads TGTGCCAGCAGGGGGGGGGCAGGGCGAAACACTGAAGCTTTCTTT.

V gene TRBV19 combines with J gene TRBJ1-2, with TRBD1 matching over 9 bases. With V trimmed by 4 bases and J by 1 base, 4 bases remained unmatched. The V gene's germline CDR1 is LNHDA and CDR2 SQIVND (reference sequence). This CDR3 comprises 15 residues. The CDR3 DNA sequence: TGTGCCAGTAGTAACGACAGGGGGGATAACTATGGCTACACCTTC. As protein: CASSNDRGDNYGYTF.

The chain carries TRBV27 and TRBJ2-5; D perhaps matches TRBD1 (5 bases). V gave up 6 bases and J gave up 0 bases, with 17 bases separating them. CDR1 is MNHEY and CDR2 is SMNVEV in the germline V gene (reference sequence). The CDR3 runs 16 residues. CDR3 sequence (DNA): TGTGCCAGCAGGGCAGGGCCAGCTTGGTACCAAGAGACCCAGTACTTC. This sequence encodes CASRAGPAWYQETQYF.

This clone was detected a few times. The rearrangement uses TRBV6-6 and TRBJ1-5, with no clear D. This CDR3 region has 12 residues. Germline values: CDR1 MNHNY, CDR2 SVGAGI (reference sequence). Trimming pared 4 bases from V and 12 bases from J, leaving 13 bases between. The chain's CDR3 is CASSSSDTLQHF. DNA for the CDR3: TGTGCCAGCAGTTCATCCGACACCCTCCAGCATTTT.

The chain carries TRBV5-4 and TRBJ1-1; the D gene is possibly TRBD1 (5 bases). The V end was cut by 0 bases, the J end by 1 base, with 10 bases between. CDR3 length equals 15 residues. The germline CDR1 and CDR2 sequences are SGHNT and YYREEE (reference sequence). The CDR3 DNA reads as TGTGCCAGCAGCTTGGTGGGTGGGGCGAACACTGAAGCTTTCTTT. Its protein is CASSLVGGANTEAFF.

The chain has TRBV5-5 and TRBJ1-2; D call uncertain. Germline V gene sequence: CDR1 SGHKS, CDR2 YYEKEE (reference sequence). The CDR3 length is 15 residues. V lost 2 bases, J lost 2 bases, and 13 bases lay in between. The CDR3 DNA reads TGTGCCAGCAGCTTTAACCCCTCAGTCAACTATGGCTACACCTTC. This gives the protein CASSFNPSVNYGYTF.

The V call is TRBV18, the J call TRBJ1-2; the match to TRBD1 covers 9 bases. The trim removed 1 base at V and 6 bases at J, leaving 3 bases unmatched. This CDR3 is built from 14 residues. CDR1 is KGHSH, CDR2 LQKENI, per germline. This chain's CDR3 is CASSPQQGADGYTF. The CDR3 bases are TGTGCCAGCTCACCACAACAGGGGGCAGATGGCTACACCTTC.

This clone was detected once. The junction does not match germline at one end; this may be a read error. Within the sample, other DNA sequences also encode this same CDR3. The chain links TRBV5-1 to TRBJ1-1; the D is unclear. The CDR3 is made up of 15 amino acids. The germline V gene has CDR1 SGHRS and CDR2 YFSETQ. The CDR3 here is CASSFSVSDNTEAFF. CDR3 nucleotides: TGCGCCAGCAGCTTCTCTGTGAGTGATAACACTGAAGCCTTCTTT.

The chain links TRBV18 to TRBJ1-2; D unresolved. Germline lookup yields CDR1 KGHSH and CDR2 LQKENI. CDR3 length: 14 residues. V was cut by 0 bases and J by 4 bases, with 9 bases left in between. As DNA, the CDR3 is TGTGCCAGCTCACCACCAACAGTCATCTATGGCTACACCTTC. Translation: CASSPPTVIYGYTF.